The 27 T cell receptor beta chains given below trace back to one sample, sequenced in a study of cytomegalovirus exposure and HLA in healthy donors (dated 2017 in TCRdb). Libraries were prepared through the immunoSEQ multiplex PCR assay. This is the immuneACCESS table as TCRdb keeps it, with only in-frame sequences that have V and J called. A part of the clones is gone; compared with another copy, unresolved V genes explain less than half, and the rest is unexplained. Recorded for this sample are 120,000 or so clones; about 82% of them occurred a single time. The ten largest account for 4.5% to 6% of the sample. Material for sequencing was PBMCs. The source is a young man in good health and CMV-seronegative.

The chain couples TRBV18 to TRBJ2-7; the match to TRBD1 covers 7 bases. Germline CDR1 KGHSH, CDR2 LQKENI. V dropped 3 bases and J dropped 6; count of bases not matched to a gene: 8. CDR3 length: 14 amino acids. The CDR3 sequence is CASSPVTGVSEQYF. CDR3 DNA sequence: TGTGCCAGCTCACCGGTAACAGGGGTTAGCGAGCAGTACTTC.

The chain recombines TRBV5-6 with TRBJ2-7, with 15 bases that match TRBD2. V was clipped by 2 bases and J by 0 bases; unmatched bases: 9. CDR1 and CDR2 from the germline V gene are SGHDT and YYEEEE. This CDR3 comprises 19 residues. CDR3 residues: CASSLRMGTSGRSSYEQYF. CDR3 bases: TGTGCCAGCAGCTTACGGATGGGGACTAGCGGGAGGAGCTCCTACGAGCAGTACTTC.

V and J are TRBV23-1 and TRBJ2-2; TRBD2 might be the D (7 bases). TRBV23-1 is an ORF for which the function is uncertain. V lost 2 bases, J lost 7 bases, and 20 bases lay in between. The CDR3 totals 17 residues. CDR3: CASSQGFTGGACGELFF. CDR3 bases: TGCGCCAGCAGTCAAGGGTTTACGGGGGGCGCTTGCGGGGAGCTGTTTTTT.

The chain carries TRBV25-1 and TRBJ1-1, with D unclear. This CDR3 has 14 amino acids. CDR1 and CDR2 (germline): MGHDK, SYGVNS. V was shortened by 3 bases and J by 1 base, with 9 bases between the two germline ends. The CDR3 nucleotides read TGTGCCAGCAGTGATGAGAAGCCGAACACTGAAGCTTTCTTT. It translates to CASSDEKPNTEAFF.

V and J are TRBV11-2 and TRBJ2-1; perhaps TRBD1 as D (6 bases). The CDR3 sequence is 14 residues long. Looked up from germline, CDR1 is SGHAT and CDR2 is FQNNGV. Trimming shortened V by 3 bases and J by 6 bases, and 12 bases separated the two germline ends. The CDR3 is CASSLQGKSNEQFF. CDR3 coding DNA: TGTGCCAGCAGCTTGCAGGGGAAGAGCAATGAGCAGTTCTTC.

The genes are TRBV10-2 and TRBJ2-1; 10 bases agree with TRBD2. V was clipped by 3 bases and J by 0 bases; unmatched bases: 2. The CDR3 consists of 16 residues. CDR1 is WSHSY and CDR2 is SAAADI in the germline V gene. CDR3: CASSELAGSSYNEQFF. The CDR3 nucleotides are TGCGCCAGCAGTGAACTAGCGGGGAGCTCCTACAATGAGCAGTTCTTC.

The J gene is TRBJ1-2, the V gene TRBV11-2; D remains unclear. V was cut by 5 bases and J by 0 bases, with 13 bases left in between. Germline values: CDR1 SGHAT, CDR2 FQNNGV. The CDR3 has 15 amino acids. The CDR3: CASSGPSEANYGYTF. The CDR3 DNA reads as TGTGCCAGCAGCGGCCCGTCGGAGGCTAACTATGGCTACACCTTC. Full variable domain (remainder filled in from reference TRBV11-2 and TRBJ1-2): EAGVAQSPRYKIIEKRQSVAFWCNPISGHATLYWYQQILGQGPKLLIQFQNNGVVDDSQLPKDRFSAERLKGVDSTLKIQPAKLEDSAVYLCASSGPSEANYGYTFGSGTRLTVV.

In DNA form, the CDR3 reads TGTGCCAGCCAGGACAGGGGGATGAGGGAGCAGTACTTC. Its protein is CASQDRGMREQYF. The chain is built from TRBV6-6 and TRBJ2-7; 10 bases match TRBD1. V lost 8 bases, J lost 7 bases, and 8 bases stayed unmatched. Germline V gene sequence: CDR1 MNHNY, CDR2 SVGAGI (reference sequence). This CDR3 comprises 13 residues.

The chain carries TRBV19 and TRBJ1-2; 11 bases are shared with TRBD1. J lost 8 bases, V lost 7 bases, and 6 bases had no gene match. The CDR3 consists of 13 residues. Germline V gene data show CDR1 as LNHDA and CDR2 as SQIVND (reference sequence). CDR3 in amino acids: CASTPGQGGGYTF. CDR3 sequence (DNA): TGTGCCAGTACCCCGGGACAGGGGGGCGGCTACACCTTC.

J is TRBJ2-7 and V is TRBV5-6; weak D call: TRBD1 (6 bases). The CDR3 runs 14 residues. Deletions cut 2 bases from V and 3 bases from J, with 12 bases between. Germline loops: CDR1 SGHDT, CDR2 YYEEEE. The CDR3 spells CASSFSQGYYEQYF. The CDR3 DNA sequence: TGTGCCAGCAGCTTTAGCCAGGGGTACTACGAGCAGTACTTC.

The chain links TRBV30 to TRBJ1-3; the D gene is possibly TRBD1 (6 bases). Trimming left V 1 base short and J 4 bases short, with 11 bases between. This CDR3 contains 14 residues. Germline loops: CDR1 GTSNPN, CDR2 SVGIG (reference sequence). Here the CDR3 reads CAWSAGQGGNTIYF. In nucleotides, the CDR3 is TGTGCCTGGAGTGCCGGGCAGGGGGGAAACACCATATATTTT.

The count of this clone is one. The chain carries TRBV30 and TRBJ1-2; 9 bases match TRBD1. Germline V lookup: CDR1 GTSNPN, CDR2 SVGIG (reference sequence). The CDR3 is 13 amino acids. The trim removed 0 bases at V and 6 bases at J, leaving 2 bases unmatched. CDR3 nucleotides: TGTGCCTGGAGTGTAACAGGGGGCCATGGCTACACCTTC. It yields the protein CAWSVTGGHGYTF.

The chain couples TRBV2 to TRBJ1-5, with a tentative D call TRBD1 (6 bases). The V gene's germline CDR1 is SNHLY and CDR2 FYNNEI. This CDR3 is 18 amino acids long. V shed 2 bases and J shed 2 bases, with 19 bases lying between them. CDR3 protein: CASSELAARGIGNQPQHF. CDR3 bases: TGTGCCAGCAGTGAATTGGCGGCAAGGGGGATAGGCAATCAGCCCCAGCATTTT. The entire variable domain, with the rest obtained from reference TRBV2 and TRBJ1-5, is as follows: EPEVTQTPSHQVTQMGQEVILRCVPISNHLYFYWYRQILGQKVEFLVSFYNNEISEKSEIFDDQFSVERPDGSNFTLKIRSTKLEDSAMYFCASSELAARGIGNQPQHFGDGTRLSIL.

The rearrangement links TRBV30 to TRBJ2-2; a possible D gene is TRBD2 (6 bases). V lost 3 bases and J 4 bases, leaving 18 bases between the germline ends. Germline lookup yields CDR1 GTSNPN and CDR2 SVGIG (reference sequence). The CDR3 is 16 residues long. CDR3 in DNA: TGTGCCTGGAGGCCCCCCTTCCGGGGGTCCACCGGGGAGCTGTTTTTT. This encodes CAWRPPFRGSTGELFF.

The chain recombines TRBV15 with TRBJ2-7; perhaps TRBD1 as D (6 bases). CDR3 size: 13 residues. V lost 5 bases to trimming and J lost 2 bases, with 10 bases between them. The germline gives CDR1 LNHNV, CDR2 YYDKDF (reference sequence). Written as DNA, the CDR3 is TGTGCCACCAGCGGCAGGGGAACCTACGAGCAGTACTTC. It codes for CATSGRGTYEQYF.

The chain carries TRBV6-1 and TRBJ1-6; D not certain. This CDR3 spans 15 amino acids. Per the germline V gene, CDR1 is MNHNS and CDR2 is SASEGT. V lost 3 bases and J lost 0, with 6 bases in between. CDR3 sequence: CASSEHNSYNSPLHF. Here the CDR3 DNA reads TGTGCCAGCAGTGAGCACAACTCCTATAATTCACCCCTCCACTTT.

This sequence joins TRBV10-2 and TRBJ1-1; D is uncertain. V was pared by 1 base and J by 5 bases, with 14 bases between. The CDR3 is made up of 15 amino acids. Per the germline V gene, CDR1 is WSHSY and CDR2 is SAAADI. The CDR3 DNA is TGCGCCAGCAGTGAGTATGGAATGTGGGAGACTGAAGCTTTCTTT. Translating gives CASSEYGMWETEAFF.

DNA of the CDR3: TGTGCCACCCGGTCCGACAGGGGAGGCAATCAGCCCCAGCATTTT. Translated, it gives CATRSDRGGNQPQHF. V usage is TRBV10-3 and J usage is TRBJ1-5; 8 nucleotides line up with TRBD1. The J segment lost 2 bases and the V segment lost 10 bases, leaving 10 bases of the junction unmatched. Germline V lookup: CDR1 ENHRY, CDR2 SYGVKD. There are 15 residues in the CDR3.

The chain has TRBV5-8 and TRBJ1-1, with no clear D. The V end was cut by 3 bases, the J end by 0 bases, with 9 bases between. The CDR3 length is 14 residues. The germline V gene encodes CDR1 SGHTS and CDR2 YDEGEE. The CDR3 spells CASSYGGMNTEAFF. CDR3 bases: TGTGCCAGCAGCTATGGCGGAATGAACACTGAAGCTTTCTTT.

This clone has more than one count but fewer than ten. One junction end disagrees with the germline gene, perhaps due to a read error. DNA of the CDR3: TGTGCCAGCAATTACCGGGACAGGGGAAATGGCTACACCTTC. Translation: CASNYRDRGNGYTF. This chain uses TRBV6-5 with TRBJ1-2, with 10 positions matching TRBD1. Germline V gives CDR1 MNHEY, CDR2 SVGAGI. The CDR3 is 14 residues long.

CDR3 loop: CASSFLGTGRNGYTF. CDR3 nucleotide sequence: TGTGCCAGCAGCTTCCTAGGGACAGGGCGTAATGGCTACACCTTC. The J gene is TRBJ1-2, the V gene TRBV7-8, with 9 bases lining up with TRBD1. With 3 bases clipped from V and 6 bases from J, the junction kept 8 bases outside the gene matches. Germline V gene sequence: CDR1 SGHVS, CDR2 FQNEAQ. The CDR3 totals 15 residues.

The J gene is TRBJ2-2, the V gene TRBV15; 7 positions match TRBD2. V shed 3 bases and J 2 bases; nucleotides not matched to a gene: 3. The germline V gene has CDR1 LNHNV and CDR2 YYDKDF (reference sequence). CDR3 length equals 15 residues. CDR3 residues: CATSSERDNTGELFF. CDR3 DNA: TGTGCCACCAGCAGCGAGCGGGATAACACCGGGGAGCTGTTTTTT.

This clone appeared a few times. Other DNA sequences in the same sample also yield this CDR3. The chain is built from TRBV30 and TRBJ1-5; D gene unclear. Trimming removed 1 base at V and 2 bases at J, with 6 bases between. The CDR3 covers 13 residues. Germline-derived CDR1 and CDR2 are GTSNPN and SVGIG (reference sequence). This CDR3 is CAWSGQGNQPQHF. The CDR3 DNA sequence: TGTGCCTGGAGTGGGCAGGGCAATCAGCCCCAGCATTTT.

The chain carries TRBV11-2 and TRBJ1-1; no definite D call. There are 15 residues in the CDR3. Looked up from germline, CDR1 is SGHAT and CDR2 is FQNNGV. V shed 0 bases and J shed 1 base, with 9 bases lying between them. The CDR3 loop reads CASSLDGLTNTEAFF. The CDR3 DNA sequence: TGTGCCAGCAGCTTAGATGGACTAACGAACACTGAAGCTTTCTTT.

V gene TRBV7-9 combines with J gene TRBJ1-6; 10 bases match TRBD1. The CDR3 totals 14 residues. J lost 9 bases, V lost 5 bases, and 4 bases had no gene match. Germline lookup yields CDR1 SEHNR and CDR2 FQNEAQ (reference sequence). DNA of the CDR3: TGTGCCAGCAGCCTGACAGGGGGCACTTCACCCCTCCACTTT. Translated: CASSLTGGTSPLHF.

This clone was recorded a few times. This chain joins TRBV28 and TRBJ2-7; 7 positions match TRBD1. The CDR3 totals 15 residues. Losses at the gene ends were 5 bases for V and 0 bases for J; bases not matched to a gene: 7. The germline gives CDR1 MDHEN, CDR2 SYDVKM. CDR3 sequence (DNA): TGTGCCAGCAGTCCCGGGACAGTGAGCTCCTACGAGCAGTACTTC. Its protein product is CASSPGTVSSYEQYF.

The rearrangement links TRBV7-9 to TRBJ2-7, with D perhaps matching TRBD1 (5 bases). Trimming removed 4 bases at V and 6 bases at J, with 13 bases between. Germline CDR1 and CDR2: SEHNR and FQNEAQ (reference sequence). The CDR3 length is 13 residues. CDR3 sequence reads: CASSSRQLPEQYF. For the CDR3, the DNA is TGTGCCAGCAGCTCAAGACAGTTGCCCGAGCAGTACTTC. The complete variable domain, with remaining parts taken from reference TRBV7-9 and TRBJ2-7, reads DTGVSQNPRHKITKRGQNVTFRCDPISEHNRLYWYRQTLGQGPEFLTYFQNEAQLEKSRLLSDRFSAERPKGSFSTLEIQRTEQGDSAMYLCASSSRQLPEQYFGPGTRLTVT.